The TCR beta chain under discussion was sequenced for a study of T cell repertoires in cytomegalovirus infection. Study context: The authors used CMV epitopes that were HLA-C-restricted (recently identified) and HLA-B-restricted (well studied). Matching HLA type, along with CMV infection, was indicated by public TCR beta signatures. General study points: It was HLA-C-restricted CMV-specific TCR beta clonotypes that dominated the response ex vivo. Summed frequency of shared TCR beta families picked out CMV carriers who also had the relevant HLA.

TCRdb ran MiXCR on the reads and lists one entry per CDR3 protein. Of hundreds of thousands of distinct CDR3 sequences in the sample, around 30% were seen once. The V and J ends lost 2 bases and 5 bases respectively, with 12 bases between them. The CDR3 contains 14 residues. Germline V gives CDR1 MNHEY, CDR2 SVGEGT. This clonotype was detected many times. Its cognate antigen is unknown. This chain joins TRBV6-2 or TRBV6-3 and TRBJ1-2; D is undetermined. This specimen consisted of cultured CD8+ T cells from PBMCs, obtained from culture after CMV antigen stimulation. The TCR comes from a human donor in good health (CMV status not recorded). Some clones in this sample may be carry-over from other donors' samples. The CDR3 nucleotides are TGTGCCAGCAGTTACCTGGACGGAGAATATGGCTACACCTTC. Encoded protein: CASSYLDGEYGYTF.